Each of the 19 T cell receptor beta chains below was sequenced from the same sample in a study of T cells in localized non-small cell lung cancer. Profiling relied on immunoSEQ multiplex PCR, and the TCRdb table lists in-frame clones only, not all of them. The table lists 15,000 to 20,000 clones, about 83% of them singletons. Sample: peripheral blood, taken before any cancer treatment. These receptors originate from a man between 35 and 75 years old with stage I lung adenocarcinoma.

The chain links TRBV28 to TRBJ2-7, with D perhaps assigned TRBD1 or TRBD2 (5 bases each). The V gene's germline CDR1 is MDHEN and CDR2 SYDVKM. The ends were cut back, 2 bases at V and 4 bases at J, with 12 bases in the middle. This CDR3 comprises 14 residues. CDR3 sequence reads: CASSLEGTLYEQYF. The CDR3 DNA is TGTGCCAGCAGTTTAGAGGGGACCCTTTACGAGCAGTACTTC.

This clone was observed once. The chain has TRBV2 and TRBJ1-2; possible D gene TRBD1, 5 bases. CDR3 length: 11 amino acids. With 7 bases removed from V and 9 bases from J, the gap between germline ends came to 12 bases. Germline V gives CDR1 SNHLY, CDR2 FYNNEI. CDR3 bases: TGTGCCAGCAAGCAAGGGGTACGCTACACCTTC. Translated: CASKQGVRYTF.

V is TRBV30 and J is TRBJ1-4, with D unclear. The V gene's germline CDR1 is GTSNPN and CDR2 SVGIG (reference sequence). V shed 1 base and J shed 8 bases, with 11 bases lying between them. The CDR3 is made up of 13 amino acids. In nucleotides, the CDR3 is TGTGCCTGGAGTGGAGGACTTGGAGAAAAACTGTTTTTT. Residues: CAWSGGLGEKLFF.

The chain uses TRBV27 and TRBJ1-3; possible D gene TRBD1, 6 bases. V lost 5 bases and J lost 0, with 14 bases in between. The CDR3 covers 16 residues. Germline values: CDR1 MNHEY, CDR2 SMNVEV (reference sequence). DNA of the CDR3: TGTGCCAGCAGTCGTAAGACAGGCCTCTCTGGAAACACCATATATTTT. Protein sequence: CASSRKTGLSGNTIYF.

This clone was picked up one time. The CDR3 DNA reads as TGTGCCTGGAGTGTATGGGGGTCGGCCCAGTACTTC. Protein sequence: CAWSVWGSAQYF. V is TRBV30 and J is TRBJ2-5, with D perhaps TRBD1 or TRBD2 (5 bases each). The CDR3 sequence is 12 residues long. Germline V gene sequence: CDR1 GTSNPN, CDR2 SVGIG (reference sequence). Trimming left V 0 bases short and J 9 bases short, with 11 bases between.

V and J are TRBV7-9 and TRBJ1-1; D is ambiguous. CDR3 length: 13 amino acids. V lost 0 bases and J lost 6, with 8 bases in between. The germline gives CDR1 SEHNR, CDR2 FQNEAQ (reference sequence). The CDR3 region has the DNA TGTGCCAGCAGCTTAGCCGGCGGACCTGAAGCTTTCTTT. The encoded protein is CASSLAGGPEAFF.

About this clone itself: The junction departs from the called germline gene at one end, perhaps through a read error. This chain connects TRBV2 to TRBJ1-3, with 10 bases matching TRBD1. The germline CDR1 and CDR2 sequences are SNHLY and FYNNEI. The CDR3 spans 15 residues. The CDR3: CASREDRGLGNTIYF. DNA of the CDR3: TGTGCCAGCAGAGAAGACAGGGGGCTTGGAAACACCATATATTTT.

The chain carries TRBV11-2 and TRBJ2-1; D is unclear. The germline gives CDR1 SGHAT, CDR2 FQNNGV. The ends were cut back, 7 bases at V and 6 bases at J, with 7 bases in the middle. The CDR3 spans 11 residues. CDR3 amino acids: CASTWVNEQFF. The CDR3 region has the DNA TGTGCCAGCACATGGGTCAATGAGCAGTTCTTC.

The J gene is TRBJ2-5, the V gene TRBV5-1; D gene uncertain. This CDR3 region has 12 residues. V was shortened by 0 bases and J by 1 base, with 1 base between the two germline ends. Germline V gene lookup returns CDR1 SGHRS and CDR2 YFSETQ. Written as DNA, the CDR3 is TGCGCCAGCAGCTTGGGCCAAGAGACCCAGTACTTC. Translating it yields CASSLGQETQYF.

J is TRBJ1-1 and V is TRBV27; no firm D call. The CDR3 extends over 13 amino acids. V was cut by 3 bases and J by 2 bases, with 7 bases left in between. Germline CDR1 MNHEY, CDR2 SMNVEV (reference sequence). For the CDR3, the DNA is TGTGCCAGCAGTTTTGCGGAAAACACTGAAGCTTTCTTT. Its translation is CASSFAENTEAFF.

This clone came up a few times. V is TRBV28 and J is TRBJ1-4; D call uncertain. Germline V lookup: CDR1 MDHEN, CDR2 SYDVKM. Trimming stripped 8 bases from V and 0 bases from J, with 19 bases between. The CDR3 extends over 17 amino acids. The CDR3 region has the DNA TGTGCCAGCGCGCGGGCAGGCCTAGTTGCAACTAATGAAAAACTGTTTTTT. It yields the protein CASARAGLVATNEKLFF.

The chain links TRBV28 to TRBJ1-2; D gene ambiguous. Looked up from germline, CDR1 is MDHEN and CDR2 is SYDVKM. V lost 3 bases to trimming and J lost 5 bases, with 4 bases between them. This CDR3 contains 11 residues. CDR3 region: CASSFQYGYTF. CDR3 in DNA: TGTGCCAGCAGTTTTCAATATGGCTACACCTTC.

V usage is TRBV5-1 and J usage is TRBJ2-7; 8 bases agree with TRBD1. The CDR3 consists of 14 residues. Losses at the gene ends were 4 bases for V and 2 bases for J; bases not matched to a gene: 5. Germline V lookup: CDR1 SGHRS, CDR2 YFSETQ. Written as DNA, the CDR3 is TGCGCCAGCAGCATGGGACAGGAGACCTACGAGCAGTACTTC. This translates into CASSMGQETYEQYF.

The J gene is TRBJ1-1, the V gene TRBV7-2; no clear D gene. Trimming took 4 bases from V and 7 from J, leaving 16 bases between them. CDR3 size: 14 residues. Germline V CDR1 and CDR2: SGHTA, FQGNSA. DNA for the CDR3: TGTGCCAGCAGCTCTCAGACCCGGTATAGTGAAGCTTTCTTT. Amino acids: CASSSQTRYSEAFF. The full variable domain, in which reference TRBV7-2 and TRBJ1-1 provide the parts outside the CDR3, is GAGVSQSPSNKVTEKGKDVELRCDPISGHTALYWYRQSLGQGLEFLIYFQGNSAPDKSGLPSDRFSAERTGGSVSTLTIQRTQQEDSAVYLCASSSQTRYSEAFFGQGTRLTVV.

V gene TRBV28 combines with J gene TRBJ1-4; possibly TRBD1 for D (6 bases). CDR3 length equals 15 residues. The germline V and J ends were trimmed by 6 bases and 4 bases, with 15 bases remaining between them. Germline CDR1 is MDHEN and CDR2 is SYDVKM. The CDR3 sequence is CASSMGGHLNEKLFF. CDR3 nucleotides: TGTGCCAGCAGCATGGGGGGACACCTTAATGAAAAACTGTTTTTT.

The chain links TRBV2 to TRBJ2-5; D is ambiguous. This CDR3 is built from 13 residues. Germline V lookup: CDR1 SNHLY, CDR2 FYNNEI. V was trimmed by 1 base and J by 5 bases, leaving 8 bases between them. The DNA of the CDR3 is TGTGCCAGCAGTGAAGGGCTAGATGAGACCCAGTACTTC. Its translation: CASSEGLDETQYF.

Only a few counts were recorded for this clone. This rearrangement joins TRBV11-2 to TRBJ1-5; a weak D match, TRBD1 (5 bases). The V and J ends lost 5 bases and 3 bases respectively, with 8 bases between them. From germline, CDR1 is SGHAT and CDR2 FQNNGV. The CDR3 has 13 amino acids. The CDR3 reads CASSPDTNQPQHF. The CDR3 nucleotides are TGTGCCAGCAGCCCGGACACCAATCAGCCCCAGCATTTT.

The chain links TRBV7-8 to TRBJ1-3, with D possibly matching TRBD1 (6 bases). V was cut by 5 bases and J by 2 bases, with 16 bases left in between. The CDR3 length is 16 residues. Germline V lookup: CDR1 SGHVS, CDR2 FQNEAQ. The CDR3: CASSIRGRGTGNTIYF. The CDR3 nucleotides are TGTGCCAGCAGCATCAGGGGTCGTGGCACTGGAAACACCATATATTTT.

The CDR3 nucleotides are TGTGCCAGCAGCCTCGAAGATACGCAGTATTTT. Its translation: CASSLEDTQYF. V gene TRBV6-6 combines with J gene TRBJ2-3; no clear D gene. The CDR3 sequence is 11 residues long. Trimming cost V 6 bases and J 5 bases, with 6 bases left between them. In germline, CDR1 is MNHNY, CDR2 SVGAGI (reference sequence).